What follows are 31 T cell receptor beta chains derived from one specimen sequenced in a study of post-analysis software for immune sequencing data. Study observations and caveats: The five TRBV segments detected at higher frequency in patients than in controls included TRBV5-6, TRBV5-1 and TRBV20-1.

Their target antigens are unknown. Unique molecular identifiers tagged the TCR beta cDNA libraries. TCRdb recomputed calls from the PCR reads with MiXCR, one row per CDR3 protein. The sample has hundreds of thousands of distinct CDR3 sequences; roughly 40% are singletons. Source material: blood. Source of these receptors: a girl under 18 with multiple sclerosis.

This sequence joins TRBV29-1 and TRBJ1-5; D is ambiguous. The CDR3 extends over 13 amino acids. The germline V and J ends were trimmed by 3 bases and 0 bases, with 6 bases remaining between them. Germline assignment: CDR1 SQVTM and CDR2 ANQGSEA. CDR3 protein: CSVEDGSNQPQHF. The CDR3 region has the DNA TGCAGCGTTGAGGACGGTAGCAATCAGCCCCAGCATTTT.

The chain couples TRBV12-3 or TRBV12-4 to TRBJ2-5; maybe TRBD1 (5 bases). The DNA matches TRBJ2-7 better at its end, which makes the J call doubtful. The CDR3 loop spans 15 amino acids. The CDR3 sequence: CASSFLGQGRSEQYF. The CDR3 DNA follows: TGTGCCAGCAGTTTTCTGGGGCAGGGCAGGAGCGAGCAGTACTTC.

This clonotype was seen only a few times. This chain links TRBV12-3 or TRBV12-4 with TRBJ2-5; 9 bases match TRBD2. The CDR3 runs 15 residues. V was clipped by 7 bases and J by 1 base; unmatched bases: 7. The CDR3 DNA sequence: TGTGCCAGCACCGCGGGGGGGGCCATCCAAGAGACCCAGTACTTC. Translation: CASTAGGAIQETQYF.

The V gene is TRBV27, the J gene TRBJ1-1, with unresolved D. The germline V gene has CDR1 MNHEY and CDR2 SMNVEV (reference sequence). Trimming shortened V by 8 bases and J by 4 bases, and 14 bases separated the two germline ends. The CDR3 contains 13 residues. The CDR3 DNA sequence: TGTGCCAGCTATGGTCGGACGGGCACTGAAGCTTTCTTT. Protein product: CASYGRTGTEAFF.

The rearrangement links TRBV20-1 to TRBJ2-3; maybe TRBD2 (5 bases). V was shortened by 1 base and J by 1 base, with 9 bases between the two germline ends. Germline assignment: CDR1 DFQATT and CDR2 SNEGSKA (reference sequence). CDR3 length: 14 amino acids. The CDR3 is CSARGTARTDTQYF. CDR3 nucleotides: TGCAGTGCTAGAGGGACTGCACGCACAGATACGCAGTATTTT.

The chain carries TRBV10-2 and TRBJ2-3; D is possibly TRBD1 (5 bases). V lost 7 bases and J lost 2, with 13 bases in between. CDR1 and CDR2 (germline): WSHSY, SAAADI. The CDR3 totals 14 residues. This CDR3 is CASKSRVPTDTQYF. CDR3 DNA: TGCGCCAGCAAATCCAGGGTCCCCACAGATACGCAGTATTTT.

The J gene is TRBJ1-2, the V gene TRBV7-9; 8 positions agree with TRBD1. This CDR3 is 15 amino acids long. Germline-derived CDR1 and CDR2 are SEHNR and FQNEAQ (reference sequence). V lost 0 bases to trimming and J lost 8 bases; unmatched junction nucleotides: 8. The CDR3, as DNA: TGTGCCAGCAGCTTAGCCGTAGGGACAGGACGCGGCTACACCTTC. This translates into CASSLAVGTGRGYTF.

For this clonotype: One junction end does not reproduce the germline sequence, and a read error may be involved. The chain couples TRBV5-6 to TRBJ2-7; D is perhaps TRBD2 (6 bases). With the DNA end fitting TRBJ2-5 better, the J assignment may be wrong. The CDR3 is 13 amino acids. Germline-derived CDR1 and CDR2 are SGHDT and YYEEEE. CDR3 sequence reads: CAGSLGRRGTQYF. The DNA for the CDR3 is TGTGCCGGCAGCTTGGGGCGGCGGGGGACCCAGTACTTC.

The chain employs TRBV6-6 and TRBJ2-7, with D perhaps matching TRBD2 (5 bases). CDR1 is MNHNY, CDR2 SVGAGI, per germline (reference sequence). The CDR3 sequence is 13 residues long. V gave up 6 bases and J gave up 3 bases, with 12 bases separating them. The CDR3 DNA sequence: TGTGCCAGCAGATACGGGGTCGACTACGAGCAGTACTTC. Protein sequence: CASRYGVDYEQYF.

This chain joins TRBV5-6 and TRBJ2-7, with D possibly being TRBD1 (5 bases). The germline V gene encodes CDR1 SGHDT and CDR2 YYEEEE. Trimming took off 3 bases at V and 3 bases at J, with 10 bases between the two ends. The CDR3 sequence is 13 residues long. This CDR3 reads CASSSGRLYEQYF. The DNA of the CDR3 is TGTGCCAGCAGCTCAGGGCGGCTCTACGAGCAGTACTTC. Full variable domain (rest looked up from reference TRBV5-6 and TRBJ2-7): DAGVTQSPTHLIKTRGQQVTLRCSPKSGHDTVSWYQQALGQGPQFIFQYYEEEERQRGNFPDRFSGHQFPNYSSELNVNALLLGDSALYLCASSSGRLYEQYFGPGTRLTVT.

This clonotype was picked up many times. The junction and the germline gene differ at one end; a read error may be behind it. The chain couples TRBV5-1 to TRBJ2-3; D is unclear. The CDR3 is 14 residues long. CDR1 and CDR2 (germline): SGHRS, YFSETQ. CDR3 in amino acids: CASSLVGSTDTQYF. The CDR3 DNA reads as TGTGCCAGCAGCTTAGTGGGTAGCACAGATACGCAGTATTTT.

In its sample, this clonotype was seen a few times. This chain links TRBV7-9 with TRBJ2-5; 8 bases fit TRBD1. The DNA end is a closer match to TRBJ2-7, so the J assignment may be wrong. The V gene's germline CDR1 is SEHNR and CDR2 FQNEAQ (reference sequence). The length of the CDR3 is 14 residues. CDR3 sequence: CASSLDRGLDEQYF. The CDR3 DNA follows: TGTGCCAGCAGCTTAGACAGGGGGTTGGACGAGCAGTACTTC.

V gene TRBV5-6 combines with J gene TRBJ2-3; D is uncertain. V lost 6 bases to trimming and J lost 5 bases, with 13 bases between them. In germline, CDR1 is SGHDT, CDR2 YYEEEE. This CDR3 has 13 residues. CDR3 sequence (DNA): TGTGCCAGCACTAAGTCCTTCGAAGATACGCAGTATTTT. It codes for CASTKSFEDTQYF.

This chain connects TRBV7-2 to TRBJ2-1, with D possibly TRBD2 on 5 matching bases. The ends were cut back, 1 base at V and 7 bases at J, with 11 bases in the middle. The V gene's germline CDR1 is SGHTA and CDR2 FQGNSA. CDR3 length equals 14 residues. CDR3 sequence reads: CASSLVLALNEQFF. The CDR3 nucleotides read TGTGCCAGCAGCTTAGTGCTAGCTTTAAATGAGCAGTTCTTC.

This clonotype was counted only a few times. The chain combines TRBV7-8 with TRBJ2-5; TRBD1 matches 7 bases. V shed 4 bases, J shed 5 bases, and the junction held 10 bases outside the gene matches. This CDR3 comprises 15 residues. Germline V gene data show CDR1 as SGHVS and CDR2 as FQNEAQ. The CDR3: CASSSDRIPRETQYF. Here the CDR3 DNA reads TGTGCCAGCAGCTCGGACAGGATCCCTCGGGAGACCCAGTACTTC.

In this sample, this clonotype turned up once. The V and J genes are TRBV12-3 or TRBV12-4 and TRBJ2-1, with 7 bases identical to TRBD2. Trimming took 6 bases from V and 13 from J; bases not matched to a gene: 12. This CDR3 contains 13 residues. Here the CDR3 reads CASSPTSPETQFF. The CDR3 DNA reads TGTGCCAGCAGCCCGACTAGCCCGGAGACCCAGTTCTTC.

This chain connects TRBV5-5 to TRBJ2-1, with D perhaps matching TRBD1 or TRBD2 (6 bases each). Germline CDR1 is SGHKS and CDR2 is YYEKEE (reference sequence). Trimming shortened V by 3 bases and J by 5 bases, and 15 bases separated the two germline ends. CDR3 length: 15 amino acids. The CDR3 spells CASSWGAGQHNEQFF. CDR3 DNA sequence: TGTGCCAGCAGCTGGGGCGCGGGACAACACAATGAGCAGTTCTTC.

The CDR3 region is CASSPTGSTDTQYF. The CDR3 DNA sequence: TGTGCCAGCAGCCCCACAGGGAGCACAGATACGCAGTATTTT. The chain uses TRBV12-3 or TRBV12-4 and TRBJ2-3, with TRBD1 as a possible D gene (6 bases). With 6 bases removed from V and 0 bases from J, the gap between germline ends came to 10 bases. The CDR3 length is 14 residues.

The V call is TRBV29-1, the J call TRBJ1-2, with 7 bases that match TRBD1. This CDR3 is built from 14 residues. CDR1 is SQVTM and CDR2 is ANQGSEA in the germline V gene. V was clipped by 5 bases and J by 0 bases; unmatched bases: 6. CDR3 region: CSVPRGQPNYGYTF. For the CDR3, the DNA is TGCAGCGTTCCGAGGGGGCAACCTAACTATGGCTACACCTTC.

The rearrangement joins TRBV4-1 to TRBJ2-3; perhaps TRBD2 as D (5 bases). Germline V lookup: CDR1 MGHRA, CDR2 YSYEKL. Trimming took off 3 bases at V and 5 bases at J, with 12 bases between the two ends. This CDR3 region has 14 residues. CDR3 DNA sequence: TGCGCCAGCAGCCAGACCTACGCGGGAGATACGCAGTATTTT. Its translation is CASSQTYAGDTQYF.

The chain joins TRBV4-1 to TRBJ2-5; weak D call: TRBD1 (6 bases). The CDR3 is 14 amino acids. With 1 base removed from V and 10 bases from J, the gap between germline ends came to 16 bases. The germline V gene encodes CDR1 MGHRA and CDR2 YSYEKL. The CDR3 DNA reads TGCGCCAGCAGCCAAGTTTGGCAAGGGGGTAGCCAGTACTTC. Translation: CASSQVWQGGSQYF.

This sequence joins TRBV5-1 and TRBJ2-7; D might be TRBD2 (5 bases). The germline V and J ends were trimmed by 7 bases and 0 bases, with 8 bases remaining between them. The CDR3 sequence is 12 residues long. The germline V gene has CDR1 SGHRS and CDR2 YFSETQ. CDR3 nucleotide sequence: TGCGCCAGCGGGAGCACCTCCTACGAGCAGTACTTC. Translating gives CASGSTSYEQYF.

This chain connects TRBV7-9 to TRBJ2-1, with a weak D call TRBD1 (6 bases). The CDR3 length is 14 residues. V lost 1 base and J lost 8, with 12 bases in between. Germline loops: CDR1 SEHNR, CDR2 FQNEAQ (reference sequence). The CDR3 coding sequence is TGTGCCAGCAGCTTAGTTACCGGGACACATGAGCAGTTCTTC. Encoded protein: CASSLVTGTHEQFF. Based on the CDR3 plus reference TRBV7-9 and TRBJ2-1, the full variable domain is DTGVSQNPRHKITKRGQNVTFRCDPISEHNRLYWYRQTLGQGPEFLTYFQNEAQLEKSRLLSDRFSAERPKGSFSTLEIQRTEQGDSAMYLCASSLVTGTHEQFFGPGTRLTVL.

A few counts support this clonotype. This chain connects TRBV20-1 to TRBJ2-3, with a weak D call TRBD2 (6 bases). The length of the CDR3 is 13 residues. Germline V gene data show CDR1 as DFQATT and CDR2 as SNEGSKA (reference sequence). Trimming removed 5 bases from V and 0 bases from J, with 9 bases in between. The CDR3 sequence: CSAVAVSTDTQYF. The CDR3 DNA reads TGCAGTGCTGTAGCGGTGAGCACAGATACGCAGTATTTT.

V usage is TRBV2 and J usage is TRBJ2-2, with 7 bases identical to TRBD1. Germline CDR1 SNHLY, CDR2 FYNNEI. V shed 6 bases, J shed 6 bases, and the junction held 10 bases outside the gene matches. The CDR3 contains 15 residues. CDR3 bases: TGTGCCAGCAGCCCTGACAGGGTTGATGCCGGGGAGCTGTTTTTT. This gives the protein CASSPDRVDAGELFF. Looking up the rest from reference TRBV2 and TRBJ2-2 gives the full variable domain: EPEVTQTPSHQVTQMGQEVILRCVPISNHLYFYWYRQILGQKVEFLVSFYNNEISEKSEIFDDQFSVERPDGSNFTLKIRSTKLEDSAMYFCASSPDRVDAGELFFGEGSRLTVL.

This rearrangement joins TRBV12-3 or TRBV12-4 to TRBJ1-6; unclear D gene. The CDR3 contains 13 residues. Trimming cost V 3 bases and J 7 bases, with 7 bases left between them. In DNA, the CDR3 is TGTGCCAGCAGTTTCGAGTTCAATTCACCCCTCCACTTT. This encodes CASSFEFNSPLHF.

J is TRBJ2-5 and V is TRBV29-1, with TRBD2 as a possible D gene (7 bases). The CDR3 loop spans 12 amino acids. CDR1 and CDR2 (germline): SQVTM, ANQGSEA. Between the trimmed V and J ends, which lost 6 bases and 4 bases, there was a span of 12 bases. In DNA form, the CDR3 reads TGCAGCGTGATAGGGGGGGGAGAGACCCAGTACTTC. It encodes CSVIGGGETQYF.

In this sample, this clonotype turned up a few times. The J gene is TRBJ1-1, the V gene TRBV25-1; D is uncertain. CDR1 MGHDK and CDR2 SYGVNS come from the germline V gene. The CDR3 runs to 14 residues. V was clipped by 4 bases and J by 0 bases, with 9 bases between them. The CDR3 loop is CASSVGKMNTEAFF. CDR3 DNA: TGTGCCAGCAGTGTAGGCAAGATGAACACTGAAGCTTTCTTT.

This clonotype turned up a few times. The genes are TRBV6-1 and TRBJ1-5, with D perhaps matching TRBD1 (6 bases). The CDR3 runs to 16 residues. The V gene's germline CDR1 is MNHNS and CDR2 SASEGT. The V end was cut by 2 bases, the J end by 4 bases, with 15 bases between. CDR3 region: CASSESQGIGNQPQHF. CDR3 DNA: TGTGCCAGCAGTGAATCACAGGGTATAGGTAATCAGCCCCAGCATTTT.

V usage is TRBV7-9 and J usage is TRBJ2-5; the match to TRBD2 covers 7 bases. The J call is in doubt because the DNA end fits TRBJ2-7 better. The V gene's germline CDR1 is SEHNR and CDR2 FQNEAQ (reference sequence). The CDR3 runs to 15 residues. CDR3: CASSPSGGSKYEQYF. CDR3 bases: TGTGCCAGCAGCCCGTCGGGCGGGAGTAAGTACGAGCAGTACTTC.

This clonotype was recorded a few times. V usage is TRBV5-1 and J usage is TRBJ2-1, with D unresolved. The CDR3 has 16 residues. The germline V gene has CDR1 SGHRS and CDR2 YFSETQ. The V and J ends lost 0 bases and 6 bases respectively, with 16 bases between them. The CDR3 coding sequence is TGCGCCAGCAGCTTGGCCACGCGGAGCTTAGTCAATGAGCAGTTCTTC. Translation gives CASSLATRSLVNEQFF.